This is a list of T cell receptor beta chains from one sample in a study of post-analysis software for immune sequencing data. From the PCR reads, TCRdb called clonotypes with MiXCR, one entry per CDR3 protein. The table includes about 770,000 distinct CDR3 sequences, approximately 44% detected once. What was sequenced was blood. The receptors were sampled from a girl between 5 and 17 years old with multiple sclerosis. CDR3s include the opening cysteine and the closing phenylalanine or tryptophan. Each record gives: V gene, D gene, CDR3 length, clone size, J gene, CDR3 protein, CDR3 DNA. The D gene is left open where the match is weak. Size is omitted from some rows. Given values are once, few, many or a class for expanded clones.

>TRBV7-9|.|15|.|TRBJ2-5
CASSLYLGREETQYF
TGTGCCAGCAGCCTTTATCTTGGACGAGAAGAGACCCAGTACTTC
>TRBV29-1|.|12|few|TRBJ2-7
CSVGGLNYEQYF
TGCAGCGTTGGTGGACTAAACTACGAGCAGTACTTC
>TRBV12-3/TRBV12-4|.|11|.|TRBJ2-3
CASRLDDTQYF
TGTGCCAGCAGACTAGATGATACGCAGTATTTT
>TRBV20-1|.|15|.|TRBJ2-1
CSARAAASSYNEQFF
TGCAGTGCTAGAGCGGCAGCGAGCTCCTACAATGAGCAGTTCTTC
>TRBV12-3/TRBV12-4|TRBD2|17|.|TRBJ2-7
CASSPGTSGSVSYEQYF
TGTGCCAGCAGTCCAGGGACTAGCGGGAGCGTGTCCTACGAGCAGTACTTC
>TRBV25-1|.|13|.|TRBJ2-7
CASSGVRGYEQYF
TGTGCCAGCAGTGGAGTTCGGGGCTACGAGCAGTACTTC
>TRBV20-1|.|17|.|TRBJ2-7
CSTRSLGRTEVRYEQYF
TGCAGTACCCGATCCCTGGGGAGGACAGAGGTGAGGTACGAGCAGTACTTC
>TRBV4-3|.|18|.|TRBJ1-2
CASSQDNTVTGFNYGYTF
TGCGCCAGCAGCCAAGATAATACCGTTACGGGATTTAACTATGGCTACACCTTC
>TRBV4-1|.|18|few|TRBJ2-1
CASSQVGTGGSTYNEQFF
TGCGCCAGCAGCCAAGTGGGGACGGGTGGGAGCACCTACAATGAGCAGTTCTTC
>TRBV7-2|TRBD2|15|few|TRBJ2-7
CASSLSTSGSVEQYF
TGTGCCAGCAGCTTATCGACTAGCGGGAGTGTTGAGCAGTACTTC
>TRBV7-9|.|14|.|TRBJ2-3
CASSFRNSPDTQYF
TGTGCCAGCAGTTTCCGGAATAGCCCAGATACGCAGTATTTT
>TRBV5-1|.|14|few|TRBJ2-7
CASSHGTSPSEQYF
TGCGCCAGCAGCCATGGGACGTCACCAAGCGAGCAGTACTTC
>TRBV7-7|TRBD2|15|.|TRBJ2-7
CASSPGLAGSNEQYF
TGTGCTAGCAGCCCCGGACTAGCGGGAAGTAACGAGCAGTACTTC
>TRBV27|.|11|.|TRBJ2-7
CATRLGRVQYF
TGTGCCACCAGATTGGGTAGAGTTCAGTACTTC
>TRBV30|TRBD1|17|.|TRBJ1-2
CAWSPPDRVLFNYGYTF
TGTGCCTGGAGTCCCCCCGACAGGGTCCTCTTTAACTATGGCTACACCTTC
>TRBV6-5|.|12|.|TRBJ2-3
CASVDWADTQYF
TGTGCCAGTGTTGATTGGGCAGATACGCAGTATTTT
>TRBV27|.|14|.|TRBJ2-7
CASSLLDNSYEQYF
TGTGCCAGCAGTTTATTGGACAACTCCTACGAGCAGTACTTC
>TRBV20-1|.|14|.|TRBJ2-1
CSQLVPPRNNEQFF
TGCAGTCAGCTGGTACCCCCTAGGAACAATGAGCAGTTCTTC
>TRBV10-2|.|17|few|TRBJ2-2
CASRSIDEAVGTGELFF
TGCGCCAGCAGAAGTATAGATGAGGCGGTGGGCACCGGGGAGCTGTTTTTT
>TRBV7-2|.|14|few|TRBJ2-2
CASHRGLNTGELFF
TGTGCCAGCCACCGAGGCCTTAACACCGGGGAGCTGTTTTTT
>TRBV12-3/TRBV12-4|.|13|.|TRBJ1-2
CAIWGGNMGGYTF
TGTGCCATCTGGGGGGGGAATATGGGTGGCTACACCTTC
>TRBV11-3|TRBD1|14|.|TRBJ1-6
CASSSQGGNSPLHF
TGTGCCAGCAGCTCACAGGGGGGTAATTCACCCCTCCACTTT
>TRBV12-3/TRBV12-4|TRBD1|15|.|TRBJ1-1
CASSSKDRENTEAFF
TGTGCCAGCAGCTCTAAGGACAGGGAGAACACTGAAGCTTTCTTT
>TRBV28|.|15|.|TRBJ2-4
CALARQGDSKNIQYF
TGTGCCCTGGCCCGGCAGGGTGATTCCAAAAACATTCAGTACTTC
>TRBV2|.|16|.|TRBJ2-3
CASSEALEEPTDTQYF
TGTGCCAGCAGTGAAGCGCTCGAAGAACCAACAGATACGCAGTATTTT
>TRBV10-3|.|14|few|TRBJ2-6
CATAVGDGANVLTF
TGTGCCACCGCCGTGGGAGATGGGGCCAACGTCCTGACTTTC
>TRBV12-3/TRBV12-4|.|12|many|TRBJ2-7
CATPGLEYEQYF
TGTGCCACCCCGGGACTTGAATACGAGCAGTACTTC
>TRBV6-1|.|15|.|TRBJ1-5
CASSEGGTVNQPQHF
TGTGCCAGCAGTGAAGGGGGAACGGTCAATCAGCCCCAGCATTTT
>TRBV10-3|.|14|.|TRBJ2-1
CAISAGGGGGEQFF
TGTGCCATCAGTGCGGGGGGCGGTGGGGGTGAGCAGTTCTTC
>TRBV5-1|TRBD2|14|few|TRBJ2-3
CASMASGIADTQYF
TGCGCCAGCATGGCTAGCGGGATTGCAGATACGCAGTATTTT
>TRBV6-2/TRBV6-3|.|13|.|TRBJ1-1
CASSYAGVTEAFF
TGTGCCAGCAGTTACGCGGGGGTCACTGAAGCTTTCTTT
>TRBV27|TRBD1|13|few|TRBJ2-7
CATRSRDRYEQYF
TGTGCCACCCGATCCCGGGACAGGTACGAGCAGTACTTC
>TRBV6-1|.|15|.|TRBJ1-2
CASSEATTGPYGYTF
TGTGCCAGCAGTGAAGCGACGACAGGACCCTATGGCTACACCTTC
>TRBV7-9|.|16|.|TRBJ1-2
CASSPIGGLTLYGYTF
TGTGCCAGCAGCCCCATAGGGGGGCTCACCCTCTATGGCTACACCTTC
>TRBV7-9|TRBD2|18|.|TRBJ2-1
CASSTLPAGLAVNNEQFF
TGTGCCAGCAGCACCCTCCCGGCGGGACTAGCGGTGAACAATGAGCAGTTCTTC
>TRBV15|.|16|.|TRBJ2-1
CATSRGGALYYNEQFF
TGTGCCACCAGCAGAGGGGGAGCCCTATACTACAATGAGCAGTTCTTC
>TRBV10-3|TRBD2|13|.|TRBJ2-7
CAISLAGVPEQYF
TGTGCCATCTCACTAGCGGGAGTTCCCGAGCAGTACTTC
>TRBV28|.|15|.|TRBJ1-2
CASSLNRQLNYGYTF
TGTGCCAGCAGTTTAAATCGGCAGTTAAACTATGGCTACACCTTC
>TRBV7-3|.|13|.|TRBJ2-3
CASSPRGWDTQYF
TGTGCCAGCAGCCCACGAGGTTGGGATACGCAGTATTTT
>TRBV13|.|17|.|TRBJ2-6
CASSSGTGKSGANVLTF
TGTGCCAGCAGCTCTGGGACGGGAAAATCTGGGGCCAACGTCCTGACTTTC